A selection of T cell receptor beta chains follows, all from one sample in a study of blood T cell repertoires in COVID-19. Generated by immunoSEQ multiplex PCR, the TCRdb table keeps only in-frame clones and is missing some. There are 150,000 to 200,000 clones in the sample; around 76% occur only once, and approximately 16% lies in the top ten. The sample taken for sequencing was PBMCs or T cells enriched from blood (not recorded which). These receptor sequences come from a woman aged 45-59 years with acute COVID-19. CDR3s include the opening cysteine and the closing phenylalanine or tryptophan. Each record gives: V gene, clone size, J gene, D gene, CDR3 protein, CDR3 DNA. The D gene is left open where the match is weak. Some rows have no size entry. The others give once, few or many, or a class for an expanded clone.

V gene: TRBV4-1; clone size: .; J gene: TRBJ1-1; D gene: .; CDR3 protein: CASSPGTVNTEAFF; CDR3 DNA: TGCGCCAGCAGCCCCGGGACTGTGAACACTGAAGCTTTCTTT
V gene: TRBV18; clone size: few; J gene: TRBJ1-3; D gene: TRBD1; CDR3 protein: CASSPSGQSGNTIYF; CDR3 DNA: TGTGCCAGCTCACCATCGGGACAGAGCGGAAACACCATATATTTT
V gene: TRBV7-2; clone size: .; J gene: TRBJ1-5; D gene: .; CDR3 protein: CASSLRGGNQPQHF; CDR3 DNA: TGTGCCAGCAGCCTACGCGGGGGTAATCAGCCCCAGCATTTT
V gene: TRBV11-2; clone size: .; J gene: TRBJ1-4; D gene: .; CDR3 protein: CASSSGTVTTNEKLFF; CDR3 DNA: TGTGCCAGCAGCTCAGGAACGGTTACAACTAATGAAAAACTGTTTTTT
V gene: TRBV28; clone size: .; J gene: TRBJ1-1; D gene: .; CDR3 protein: CASSPGQHTEAFF; CDR3 DNA: TGTGCCAGCAGCCCAGGACAACACACTGAAGCTTTCTTT
V gene: TRBV5-1; clone size: few; J gene: TRBJ2-5; D gene: TRBD2; CDR3 protein: CASSSREVGETQYF; CDR3 DNA: TGCGCCAGCAGCTCTCGGGAGGTTGGAGAGACCCAGTACTTC
V gene: TRBV9; clone size: .; J gene: TRBJ2-2; D gene: TRBD2; CDR3 protein: CASSVYGTKNTGELFF; CDR3 DNA: TGTGCCAGCAGCGTCTATGGGACTAAGAACACCGGGGAGCTGTTTTTT
V gene: TRBV4-3; clone size: .; J gene: TRBJ2-5; D gene: .; CDR3 protein: CASSQDRGGETQYF; CDR3 DNA: TGCGCCAGCAGCCAAGACAGGGGTGGAGAGACCCAGTACTTC
V gene: TRBV7-9; clone size: .; J gene: TRBJ1-6; D gene: TRBD1; CDR3 protein: CASSSQRQGNSPLHF; CDR3 DNA: TGTGCCAGCAGTTCTCAACGACAGGGGAATTCACCCCTCCACTTT
V gene: TRBV19; clone size: .; J gene: TRBJ1-2; D gene: .; CDR3 protein: CASSMGSSFNYGYTF; CDR3 DNA: TGTGCCAGTAGTATGGGCAGTTCTTTTAACTATGGCTACACCTTC
V gene: TRBV2; clone size: .; J gene: TRBJ2-5; D gene: .; CDR3 protein: CASIPTAGRETQYF; CDR3 DNA: TGTGCCAGCATCCCGACAGCCGGGCGAGAGACCCAGTACTTC
V gene: TRBV4-1; clone size: .; J gene: TRBJ2-5; D gene: .; CDR3 protein: CASSRTRTEETQYF; CDR3 DNA: TGCGCCAGCAGCCGAACTCGGACAGAAGAGACCCAGTACTTC
V gene: TRBV6-5; clone size: .; J gene: TRBJ1-2; D gene: TRBD1; CDR3 protein: CASSMGQGSSGYTF; CDR3 DNA: TGTGCCAGCAGTATGGGACAGGGGAGTTCTGGCTACACCTTC
V gene: TRBV5-6; clone size: .; J gene: TRBJ2-5; D gene: TRBD2; CDR3 protein: CASSLGPLAVQETQYF; CDR3 DNA: TGTGCCAGCAGCTTGGGTCCCCTAGCGGTGCAAGAGACCCAGTACTTC
V gene: TRBV29-1; clone size: .; J gene: TRBJ2-3; D gene: TRBD2; CDR3 protein: CSVEVVGGGADTQYF; CDR3 DNA: TGCAGCGTTGAGGTTGTAGGCGGGGGGGCAGATACGCAGTATTTT
V gene: TRBV27; clone size: .; J gene: TRBJ2-5; D gene: .; CDR3 protein: CASRKLGGVAEKETQYF; CDR3 DNA: TGTGCCAGCCGGAAATTAGGGGGGGTGGCTGAGAAAGAGACCCAGTACTTC
V gene: TRBV5-8; clone size: .; J gene: TRBJ1-4; D gene: TRBD1; CDR3 protein: CASRTLTGGPNEKLFF; CDR3 DNA: TGTGCCAGCAGGACACTAACAGGGGGCCCTAATGAAAAACTGTTTTTT
V gene: TRBV7-2; clone size: .; J gene: TRBJ2-5; D gene: TRBD2; CDR3 protein: CASSLGPGGGMSETQYF; CDR3 DNA: TGTGCCAGCAGCTTAGGACCGGGGGGAGGAATGTCGGAGACCCAGTACTTC
V gene: TRBV12-5; clone size: once; J gene: TRBJ1-1; D gene: .; CDR3 protein: CASGLVLTGEAFF; CDR3 DNA: TGTGCTAGTGGTTTGGTTCTGACAGGTGAAGCTTTCTTT
V gene: TRBV3-1/TRBV3-2; clone size: once; J gene: TRBJ1-2; D gene: .; CDR3 protein: CASSLPQAGGWAF; CDR3 DNA: TGTGCCAGCAGCCTTCCCCAGGCAGGAGGATGGGCCTTC